This record covers a single T cell receptor beta chain. Its antigen is not identified. Using quantitative 5'-RACE with molecular barcodes, the authors made TCR beta libraries. TCRdb called the 5' RACE reads again in MiXCR, with one record for every CDR3 protein. This table has approximately 110,000 distinct CDR3 sequences, approximately 25% appearing once. This record comes from a study of CD8 T cells in ankylosing spondylitis. General observations from the study: A CD8+ phenotype characterized the disease-linked clones, which were relatively rare in peripheral blood. Earlier work had already found some motif variants in reactive arthritis synovial fluid and blood. Reportedly, matched ankylosing spondylitis synovial fluid was significantly enriched for disease-linked clones.

Germline CDR1 reads SGHRS; CDR2 reads YFSETQ. V was clipped by 1 base and J by 0 bases, with 14 bases between them. CDR3 length: 16 amino acids. The J gene is TRBJ2-7, the V gene TRBV5-1; tentative D call: TRBD2 (5 bases). The specimen sequenced was synovial fluid, either unsorted or a sorted T cell fraction (not recorded which). The sequence came from a male donor with ankylosing spondylitis. Here the CDR3 DNA reads TGCGCCAGCAGCTTGCTGCTCGGGGATAGCTCCTACGAGCAGTACTTC. It encodes CASSLLLGDSSYEQYF.